This T cell receptor beta chain was sequenced for a study of T cell responses to AZD1222 COVID-19 vaccine. Regarding the study as a whole: Among those given AZD1222, only five or six were seropositive at baseline.

Using immunoSEQ multiplex PCR, the repertoire was profiled, and TCRdb retains in-frame clones only, with some absent. The sample has about 120,000 clones; around 92% are singletons. The germline CDR1 and CDR2 sequences are MDHEN and SYDVKM. The CDR3 covers 16 residues. V was clipped by 4 bases and J by 1 base, with 14 bases between them. In its sample, this clone was seen a few times. Antigen specificity is unknown. The TCR sequence derives from an adult in good health. Here the sequenced sample was peripheral blood, taken on day 0 of AZD1222 vaccination. The J gene is TRBJ1-3, the V gene TRBV28; D is perhaps TRBD1 (6 bases). The CDR3 nucleotides read TGTGCCAGCAGTTCACCAGGGGTCCATTCTGGAAACACCATATATTTT. Translating gives CASSSPGVHSGNTIYF.